The entry below gives a single TCR beta chain sequence along with its context. Profiled with immunoSEQ multiplex PCR; TCRdb holds only in-frame clones, not every one. In the table there are 300,000 to 350,000 clones, roughly 90% of which are singletons. Noted treatment: 15 to 20 received Ad26.COV2.S at low or high dose, single or two shots; about 5 received placebo; per-sample allocation not given. The samples were gathered on day 63 after the first injection of vaccine or placebo. Cohort 1b enrolled adults aged 18-55 years in Boston. The record originates from a study of Ad26.COV2.S vaccination and SARS-CoV-2 variants. The germline V gene encodes CDR1 SGHTA and CDR2 FQGTGA. Trimming cost V 8 bases and J 1 base, with 8 bases left between them. This CDR3 has 12 residues.

This sequence was found in a person aged 18 to 59 who received the Ad26.COV2.S COVID-19 vaccine or a placebo. Sequenced material: peripheral blood, taken in a trial of Ad26.COV2.S vaccine versus placebo. This rearrangement joins TRBV7-3 to TRBJ1-1, with no clear D. CDR3: CASASGNTEAFF. The DNA for the CDR3 is TGTGCCAGCGCTTCAGGGAACACTGAAGCTTTCTTT.